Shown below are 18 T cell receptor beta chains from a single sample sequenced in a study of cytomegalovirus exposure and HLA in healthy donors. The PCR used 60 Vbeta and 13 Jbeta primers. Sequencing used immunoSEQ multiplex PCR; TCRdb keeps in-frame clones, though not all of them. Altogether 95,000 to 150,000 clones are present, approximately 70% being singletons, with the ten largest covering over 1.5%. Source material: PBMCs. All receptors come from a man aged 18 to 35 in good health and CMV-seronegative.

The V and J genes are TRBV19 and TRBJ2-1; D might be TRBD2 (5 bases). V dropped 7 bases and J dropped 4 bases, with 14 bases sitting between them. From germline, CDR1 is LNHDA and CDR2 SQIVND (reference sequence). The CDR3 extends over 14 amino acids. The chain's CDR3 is CASTPASRYNEQFF. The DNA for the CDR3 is TGTGCCAGTACTCCGGCTAGCAGATACAATGAGCAGTTCTTC.

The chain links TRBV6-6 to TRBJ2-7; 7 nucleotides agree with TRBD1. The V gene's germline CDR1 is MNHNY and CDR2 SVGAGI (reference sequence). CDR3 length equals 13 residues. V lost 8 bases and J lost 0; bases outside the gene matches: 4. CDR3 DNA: TGTGCCAGCGTCAGGGGGAACTCCTACGAGCAGTACTTC. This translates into CASVRGNSYEQYF.

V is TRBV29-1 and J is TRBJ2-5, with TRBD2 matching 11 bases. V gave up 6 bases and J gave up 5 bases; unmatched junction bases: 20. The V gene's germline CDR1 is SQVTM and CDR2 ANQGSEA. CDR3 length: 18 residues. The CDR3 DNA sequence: TGCAGCGTGGTAGGTTTAGCGGGGGGGCTTGAAGTTGCGGAGACCCAGTACTTC. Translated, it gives CSVVGLAGGLEVAETQYF.

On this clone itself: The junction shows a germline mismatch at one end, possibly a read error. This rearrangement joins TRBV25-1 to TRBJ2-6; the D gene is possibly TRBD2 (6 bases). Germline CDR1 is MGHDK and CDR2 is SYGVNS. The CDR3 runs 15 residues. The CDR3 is CATSFRDSGASVLTF. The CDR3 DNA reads TGTGCCACCAGCTTCCGGGACTCTGGGGCCAGCGTCCTGACTTTC.

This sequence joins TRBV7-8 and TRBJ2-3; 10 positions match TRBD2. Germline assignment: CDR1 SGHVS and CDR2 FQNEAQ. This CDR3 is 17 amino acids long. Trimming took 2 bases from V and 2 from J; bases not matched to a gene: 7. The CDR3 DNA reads TGTGCCAGCAGCTTAAGTCTAGCGGGGGACCTCACAGATACGCAGTATTTT. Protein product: CASSLSLAGDLTDTQYF.

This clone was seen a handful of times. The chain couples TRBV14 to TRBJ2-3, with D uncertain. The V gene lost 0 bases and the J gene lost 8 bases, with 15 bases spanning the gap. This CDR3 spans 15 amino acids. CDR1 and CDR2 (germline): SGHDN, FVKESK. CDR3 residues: CASSQDSPVASTQYF. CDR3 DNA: TGTGCCAGCAGCCAAGACTCCCCCGTAGCAAGTACGCAGTATTTT.

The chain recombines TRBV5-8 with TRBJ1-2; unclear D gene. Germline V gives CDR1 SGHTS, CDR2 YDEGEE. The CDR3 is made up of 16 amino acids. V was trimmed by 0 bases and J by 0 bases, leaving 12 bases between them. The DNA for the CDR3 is TGTGCCAGCAGCTTGGGTTATCCGTTAGCTAACTATGGCTACACCTTC. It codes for CASSLGYPLANYGYTF.

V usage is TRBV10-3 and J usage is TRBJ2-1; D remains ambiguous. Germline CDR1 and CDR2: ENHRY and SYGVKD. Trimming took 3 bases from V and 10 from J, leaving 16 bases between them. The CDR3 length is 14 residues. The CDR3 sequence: CAISESLDKTEQFF. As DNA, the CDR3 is TGTGCCATCAGTGAATCCCTTGACAAGACAGAGCAGTTCTTC.

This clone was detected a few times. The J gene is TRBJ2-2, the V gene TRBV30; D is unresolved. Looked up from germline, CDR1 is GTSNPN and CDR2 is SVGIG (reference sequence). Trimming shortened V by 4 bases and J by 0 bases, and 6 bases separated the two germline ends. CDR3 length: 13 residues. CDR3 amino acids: CAWTPSNTGELFF. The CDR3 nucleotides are TGTGCCTGGACCCCGTCGAACACCGGGGAGCTGTTTTTT.

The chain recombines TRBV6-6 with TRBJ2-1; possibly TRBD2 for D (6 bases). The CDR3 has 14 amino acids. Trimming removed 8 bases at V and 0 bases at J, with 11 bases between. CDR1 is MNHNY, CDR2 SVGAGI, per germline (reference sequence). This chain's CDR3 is CASVDGGSYNEQFF. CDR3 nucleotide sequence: TGTGCCAGCGTCGACGGGGGCTCCTACAATGAGCAGTTCTTC.

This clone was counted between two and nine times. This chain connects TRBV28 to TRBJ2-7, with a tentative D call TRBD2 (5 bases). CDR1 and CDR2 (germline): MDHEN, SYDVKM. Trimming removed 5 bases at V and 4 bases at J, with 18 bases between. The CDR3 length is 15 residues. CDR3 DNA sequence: TGTGCCAGCAGTCCCCGTCGAGCGCGGGTTTACGAGCAGTACTTC. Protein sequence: CASSPRRARVYEQYF.

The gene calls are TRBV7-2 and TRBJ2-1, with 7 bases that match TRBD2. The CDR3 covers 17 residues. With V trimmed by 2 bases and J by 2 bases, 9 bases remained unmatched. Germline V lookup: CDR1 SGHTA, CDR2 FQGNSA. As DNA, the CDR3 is TGTGCCAGCAGCTTATTCGGTGGCGGGAGTGCCTACAATGAGCAGTTCTTC. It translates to CASSLFGGGSAYNEQFF.

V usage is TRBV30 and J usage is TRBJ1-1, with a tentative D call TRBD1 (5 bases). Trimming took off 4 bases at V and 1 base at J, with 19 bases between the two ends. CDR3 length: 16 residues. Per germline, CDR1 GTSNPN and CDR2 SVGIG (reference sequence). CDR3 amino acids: CAWKGRVNVPNTEAFF. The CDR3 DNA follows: TGTGCCTGGAAGGGGAGGGTGAATGTTCCGAACACTGAAGCTTTCTTT.

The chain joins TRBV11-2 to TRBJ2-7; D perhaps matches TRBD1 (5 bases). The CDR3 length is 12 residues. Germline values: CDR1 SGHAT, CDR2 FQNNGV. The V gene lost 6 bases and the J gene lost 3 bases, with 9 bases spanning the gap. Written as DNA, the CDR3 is TGTGCCAGCAGGACAGTCAGCTACGAGCAGTACTTC. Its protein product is CASRTVSYEQYF. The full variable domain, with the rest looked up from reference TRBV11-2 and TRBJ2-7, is EAGVAQSPRYKIIEKRQSVAFWCNPISGHATLYWYQQILGQGPKLLIQFQNNGVVDDSQLPKDRFSAERLKGVDSTLKIQPAKLEDSAVYLCASRTVSYEQYFGPGTRLTVT.

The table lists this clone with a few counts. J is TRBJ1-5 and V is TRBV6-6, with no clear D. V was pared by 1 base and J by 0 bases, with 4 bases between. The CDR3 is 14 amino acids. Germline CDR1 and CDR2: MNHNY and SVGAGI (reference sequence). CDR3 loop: CASSYLNSNQPQHF. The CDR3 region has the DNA TGTGCCAGCAGTTACTTAAATAGCAATCAGCCCCAGCATTTT.

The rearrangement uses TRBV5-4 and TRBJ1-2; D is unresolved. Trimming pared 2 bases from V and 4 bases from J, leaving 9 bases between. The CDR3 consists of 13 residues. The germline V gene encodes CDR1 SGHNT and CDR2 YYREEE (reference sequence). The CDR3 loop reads CASSFEVGYGYTF. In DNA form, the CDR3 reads TGTGCCAGCAGCTTCGAGGTCGGCTATGGCTACACCTTC.

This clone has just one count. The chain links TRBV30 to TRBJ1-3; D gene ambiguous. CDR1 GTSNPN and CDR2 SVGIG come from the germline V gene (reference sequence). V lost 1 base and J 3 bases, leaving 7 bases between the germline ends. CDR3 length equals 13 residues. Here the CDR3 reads CAWSDSNGNTIYF. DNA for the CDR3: TGTGCCTGGAGTGACAGTAATGGAAACACCATATATTTT.

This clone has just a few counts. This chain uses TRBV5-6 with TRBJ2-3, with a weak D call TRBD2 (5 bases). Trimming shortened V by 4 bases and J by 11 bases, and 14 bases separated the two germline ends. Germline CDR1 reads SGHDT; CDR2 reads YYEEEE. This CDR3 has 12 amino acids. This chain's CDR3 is CASSPGSERQYF. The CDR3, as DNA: TGTGCCAGCAGCCCCGGTAGCGAGCGGCAGTATTTT.